This T cell receptor (beta chain) stems from a study of blood T cell repertoires in COVID-19. Study overall: Samples came from the United States, Italy and Spain, spanning acute and convalescent COVID-19. The cDNA or gDNA used as material had been derived from T cells, B-cell-depleted T cells, or PBMCs.

Per germline, CDR1 MNHEY and CDR2 SVGEGT. V gave up 2 bases and J gave up 10 bases, with 17 bases separating them. The CDR3 consists of 15 residues. Here immunoSEQ multiplex PCR was the method, and the copy in TCRdb shows in-frame clones only, minus some. The data show some 150,000 clones, 65% to 90% seen once. Sequencing was carried out using peripheral blood. V and J are TRBV6-2 or TRBV6-3 and TRBJ1-4; TRBD1 might be the D (5 bases). The TCR originated in a woman aged 60-70 years with active or convalescent COVID-19. CDR3 bases: TGTGCCAGCAGTTACAGTCCGGAAGACAGAGCAAAACTGTTTTTT. This encodes CASSYSPEDRAKLFF.